The rows below give T cell receptor beta chains drawn from one sample of a study of T cells in Graves' hyperthyroidism and ophthalmopathy. MiXCR, run by TCRdb on the multiplex PCR reads, gives a single entry per CDR3 protein. Among a few hundred thousand distinct CDR3 sequences listed, 15% were seen once. The sequencing sample was made of blood. The receptors were sampled from a woman between 25 and 40 years old with Graves' hyperthyroidism. The CDR3 runs from the conserved cysteine through the conserved F or W. Fields, in order: clone size, J gene, V gene, D gene, CDR3 protein, CDR3 DNA. D genes are given only for firm matches. Size is stated for part of the rows, as once, few or many counts, or as a class when the clone is expanded.

size: many
J: TRBJ2-1
V: TRBV6-1
D: TRBD2
CDR3: CASRGSTSGYNEQFF
DNA: TGTGCCAGCAGAGGGTCGACTAGCGGTTACAATGAGCAGTTCTTC

size: few
J: TRBJ2-5
V: TRBV7-9
D: NA
CDR3: CASSLAIRDETQYF
DNA: TGTGCCAGCAGCTTAGCTATCCGGGATGAGACCCAGTACTTC

size: few
J: TRBJ1-1
V: TRBV18
D: NA
CDR3: CASSLSGEPITEAFF
DNA: TGTGCCAGCTCACTCTCCGGGGAACCGATCACTGAAGCTTTCTTT

size: few
J: TRBJ2-1
V: TRBV15
D: NA
CDR3: CATSRGDSKFYNEQFF
DNA: TGTGCCACCAGCAGGGGGGACTCAAAGTTTTACAATGAGCAGTTCTTC

size: many
J: TRBJ2-1
V: TRBV20-1
D: TRBD2
CDR3: CSAQRTSGSREQFF
DNA: TGCAGTGCCCAAAGGACTAGCGGGAGCCGTGAGCAGTTCTTC

size: many
J: TRBJ2-1
V: TRBV7-9
D: NA
CDR3: CASRPRGAARNEQFF
DNA: TGTGCCAGCAGACCCCGCGGGGCGGCTCGGAATGAGCAGTTCTTC

size: many
J: TRBJ2-3
V: TRBV28
D: TRBD2
CDR3: CASSPIGRLAGLDTQYF
DNA: TGTGCCAGCTCCCCAATCGGCCGACTAGCGGGCCTGGATACGCAGTATTTT

size: many
J: TRBJ1-5
V: TRBV18
D: NA
CDR3: CASSPTIQNQPQHF
DNA: TGTGCCAGCTCACCAACCATACAGAATCAGCCCCAGCATTTT

size: many
J: TRBJ1-1
V: TRBV12-3/TRBV12-4
D: NA
CDR3: CASSWTVNTEAFF
DNA: TGTGCCAGCAGTTGGACGGTGAACACTGAAGCTTTCTTT

size: many
J: TRBJ2-2
V: TRBV3-1
D: NA
CDR3: CASSQEIGIAGELFF
DNA: TGTGCCAGCAGCCAAGAGATCGGGATCGCCGGGGAGCTGTTTTTT

size: few
J: TRBJ2-1
V: TRBV5-1
D: NA
CDR3: CASSLAWGVEQFF
DNA: TGCGCCAGCAGCTTGGCCTGGGGGGTTGAGCAGTTCTTC

size: few
J: TRBJ2-1
V: TRBV11-3
D: TRBD1
CDR3: CASSLGGTGGHEQFF
DNA: TGTGCCAGCAGCTTAGGGGGGACAGGGGGCCATGAGCAGTTCTTC

size: few
J: TRBJ2-3
V: TRBV7-9
D: TRBD1
CDR3: CASSRGTEKGTDTQYF
DNA: TGTGCCAGCAGCCGTGGGACAGAAAAGGGCACAGATACGCAGTATTTT

size: many
J: TRBJ2-3
V: TRBV5-1
D: NA
CDR3: CASSTDDGGSTDTQYF
DNA: TGCGCCAGCAGCACAGACGACGGCGGAAGCACAGATACGCAGTATTTT

size: few
J: TRBJ1-2
V: TRBV27
D: NA
CDR3: CASRARGDGYTF
DNA: TGTGCCAGCAGGGCGCGAGGGGATGGCTACACCTTC

size: many
J: TRBJ1-2
V: TRBV2
D: TRBD1
CDR3: CASSETKGTAISYGYTF
DNA: TGTGCCAGCAGTGAAACAAAAGGGACAGCCATATCCTATGGCTACACCTTC

size: many
J: TRBJ1-1
V: TRBV18
D: TRBD1
CDR3: CASTMTGGTEAFF
DNA: TGTGCCAGCACGATGACAGGGGGCACTGAAGCTTTCTTT

size: NA
J: TRBJ2-7
V: TRBV25-1
D: NA
CDR3: CASSMRANYEQYF
DNA: TGTGCCAGCAGTATGCGGGCTAACTACGAGCAGTACTTC

size: many
J: TRBJ2-5
V: TRBV24-1
D: NA
CDR3: CATSDWDSGETQYF
DNA: TGTGCCACCAGTGATTGGGACTCCGGAGAGACCCAGTACTTC

size: NA
J: TRBJ2-5
V: TRBV14
D: NA
CDR3: CASSQVNREETQYF
DNA: TGTGCCAGCAGCCAAGTTAACAGGGAAGAGACCCAGTACTTC